The rows below give T cell receptor beta chains drawn from one sample of a study of shared clonotypes between healthy human individuals. Assay: immunoSEQ multiplex PCR; the TCRdb copy retains only in-frame clones and omits some. The profile shows nearly 600,000 clones, over 95% of them singletons. Sequencing was done on a sample of naive CD8+ T cells sorted from blood. Source of these receptors: a woman in her thirties in good health. CDR3s include the opening cysteine and the closing phenylalanine or tryptophan.

CDR3 protein,J gene,V gene
CASSLWGWETQYF,TRBJ2-5,TRBV28
CASSSFPGTGEVGNTIYF,TRBJ1-3,TRBV11-2
CASSEADQFSRWTSGSDEQFF,TRBJ2-1,TRBV6-1
CASSPRADTQYF,TRBJ2-3,TRBV5-4
CASSLRQGDNEQFF,TRBJ2-1,TRBV27
CASSLGQGEEKLFF,TRBJ1-4,TRBV19
CASNLVSNQPQHF,TRBJ1-5,TRBV28
CASSSPGQIFHEQFF,TRBJ2-1,TRBV28
CASSAGGSYNSPLHF,TRBJ1-6,TRBV6-1
CASSITSGGHNEQFF,TRBJ2-1,TRBV19
CASSDRDRHSYNEQFF,TRBJ2-1,TRBV5-6
CASSGGQETQYF,TRBJ2-5,TRBV2
CASSYSRANYEQYF,NA,TRBV6-6